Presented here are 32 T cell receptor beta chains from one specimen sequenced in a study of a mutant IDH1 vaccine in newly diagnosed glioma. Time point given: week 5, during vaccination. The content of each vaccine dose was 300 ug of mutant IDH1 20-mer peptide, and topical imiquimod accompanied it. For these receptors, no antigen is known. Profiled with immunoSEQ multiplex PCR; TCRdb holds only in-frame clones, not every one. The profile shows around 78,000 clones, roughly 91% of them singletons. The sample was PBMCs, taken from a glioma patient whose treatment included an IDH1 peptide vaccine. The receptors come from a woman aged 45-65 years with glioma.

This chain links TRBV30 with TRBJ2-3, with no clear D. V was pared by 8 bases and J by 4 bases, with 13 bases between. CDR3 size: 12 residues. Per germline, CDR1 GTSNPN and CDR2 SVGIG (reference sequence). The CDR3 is CATSPAADTQYF. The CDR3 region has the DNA TGTGCCACTTCCCCCGCCGCAGATACGCAGTATTTT.

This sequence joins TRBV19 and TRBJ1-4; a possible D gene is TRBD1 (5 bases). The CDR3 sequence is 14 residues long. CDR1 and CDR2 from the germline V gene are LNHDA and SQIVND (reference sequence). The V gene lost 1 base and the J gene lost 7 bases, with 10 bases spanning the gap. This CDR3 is CASSIGQYPEKLFF. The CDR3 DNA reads TGTGCCAGTAGTATAGGACAGTATCCTGAAAAACTGTTTTTT.

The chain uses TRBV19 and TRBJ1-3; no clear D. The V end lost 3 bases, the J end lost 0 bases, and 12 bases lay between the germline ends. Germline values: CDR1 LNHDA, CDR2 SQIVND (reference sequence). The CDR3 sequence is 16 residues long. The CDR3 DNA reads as TGTGCCAGTAGTATTTTCCGGGCGGACTCTGGAAACACCATATATTTT. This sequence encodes CASSIFRADSGNTIYF.

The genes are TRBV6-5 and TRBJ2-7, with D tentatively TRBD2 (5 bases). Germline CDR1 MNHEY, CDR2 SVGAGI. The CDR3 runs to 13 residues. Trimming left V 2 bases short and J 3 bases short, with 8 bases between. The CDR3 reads CASSYDGSYEQYF. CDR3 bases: TGTGCCAGCAGTTACGATGGGAGCTACGAGCAGTACTTC.

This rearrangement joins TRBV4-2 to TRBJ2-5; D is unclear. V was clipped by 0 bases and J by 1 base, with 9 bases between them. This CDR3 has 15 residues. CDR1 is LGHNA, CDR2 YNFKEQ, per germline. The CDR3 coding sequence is TGTGCCAGCAGCCAAGAAAGGCAGGCCCAAGAGACCCAGTACTTC. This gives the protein CASSQERQAQETQYF.

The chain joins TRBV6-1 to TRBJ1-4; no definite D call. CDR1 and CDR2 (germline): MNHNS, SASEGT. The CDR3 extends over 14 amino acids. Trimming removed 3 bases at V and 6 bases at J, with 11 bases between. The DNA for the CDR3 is TGTGCCAGCAGTGATGGCGGTCTAGATGAAAAACTGTTTTTT. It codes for CASSDGGLDEKLFF.

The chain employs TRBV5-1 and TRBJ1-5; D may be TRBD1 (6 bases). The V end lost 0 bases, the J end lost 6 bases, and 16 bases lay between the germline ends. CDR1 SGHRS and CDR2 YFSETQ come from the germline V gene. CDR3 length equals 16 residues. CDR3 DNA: TGCGCCAGCAGCTTGGTTCCCGGGGGGCTCGGTCAGCCCCAGCATTTT. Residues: CASSLVPGGLGQPQHF.

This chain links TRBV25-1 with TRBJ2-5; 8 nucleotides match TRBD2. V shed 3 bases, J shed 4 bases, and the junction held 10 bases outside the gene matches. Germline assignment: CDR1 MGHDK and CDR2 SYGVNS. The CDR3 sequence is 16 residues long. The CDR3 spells CASSDTRAGASETQYF. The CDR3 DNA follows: TGTGCCAGCAGTGATACCAGAGCGGGAGCATCAGAGACCCAGTACTTC.

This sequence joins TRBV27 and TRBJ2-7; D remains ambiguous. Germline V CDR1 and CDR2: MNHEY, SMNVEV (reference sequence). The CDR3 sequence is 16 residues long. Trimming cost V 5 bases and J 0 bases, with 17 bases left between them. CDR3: CASSPPWGTSSYEQYF. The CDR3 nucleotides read TGTGCCAGCAGTCCCCCATGGGGTACCTCCTCCTACGAGCAGTACTTC.

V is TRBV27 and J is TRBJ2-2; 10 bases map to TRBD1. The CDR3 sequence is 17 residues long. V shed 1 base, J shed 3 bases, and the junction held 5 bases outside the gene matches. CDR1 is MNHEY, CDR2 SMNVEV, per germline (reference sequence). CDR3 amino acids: CASSLYQDRGYTGELFF. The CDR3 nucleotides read TGTGCCAGCAGTTTATACCAGGACAGGGGGTACACCGGGGAGCTGTTTTTT.

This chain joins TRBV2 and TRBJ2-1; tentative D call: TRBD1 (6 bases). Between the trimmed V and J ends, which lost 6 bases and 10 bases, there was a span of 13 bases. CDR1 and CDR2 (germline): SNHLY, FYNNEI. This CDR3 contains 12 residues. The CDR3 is CASRGTGTEQFF. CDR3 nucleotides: TGTGCCAGCAGGGGGACCGGGACAGAGCAGTTCTTC. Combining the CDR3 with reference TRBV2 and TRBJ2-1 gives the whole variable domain EPEVTQTPSHQVTQMGQEVILRCVPISNHLYFYWYRQILGQKVEFLVSFYNNEISEKSEIFDDQFSVERPDGSNFTLKIRSTKLEDSAMYFCASRGTGTEQFFGPGTRLTVL.

CDR3 in DNA: TGTGCCAGCAGCTTGGTCGGGGGGAATAATTCACCCCTCCACTTT. This gives the protein CASSLVGGNNSPLHF. The chain couples TRBV5-4 to TRBJ1-6, with D possibly TRBD1 on 5 matching bases. Germline CDR1 reads SGHNT; CDR2 reads YYREEE (reference sequence). The CDR3 has 15 residues. Trimming cost V 0 bases and J 5 bases, with 9 bases left between them.

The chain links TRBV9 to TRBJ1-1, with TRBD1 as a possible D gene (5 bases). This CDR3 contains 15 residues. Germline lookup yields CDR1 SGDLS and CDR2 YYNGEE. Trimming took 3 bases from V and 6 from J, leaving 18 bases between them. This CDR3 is CASSARGGGGSEAFF. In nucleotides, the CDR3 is TGTGCCAGCAGCGCCCGCGGCGGTGGGGGGTCTGAAGCTTTCTTT.

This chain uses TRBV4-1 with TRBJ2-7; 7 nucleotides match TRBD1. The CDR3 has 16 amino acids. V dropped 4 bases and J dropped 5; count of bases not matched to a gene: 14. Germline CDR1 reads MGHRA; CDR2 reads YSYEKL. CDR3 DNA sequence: TGCGCCAGCAGCCCCGCGGAGACAGGGATGCGGGACGAGCAGTACTTC. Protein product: CASSPAETGMRDEQYF.

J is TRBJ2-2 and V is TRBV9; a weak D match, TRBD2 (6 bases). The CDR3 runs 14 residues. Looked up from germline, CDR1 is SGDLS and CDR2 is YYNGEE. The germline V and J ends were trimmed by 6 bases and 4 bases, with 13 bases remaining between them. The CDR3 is CASNSGRGTGELFF. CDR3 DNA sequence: TGTGCCAGCAATAGCGGACGGGGCACCGGGGAGCTGTTTTTT.

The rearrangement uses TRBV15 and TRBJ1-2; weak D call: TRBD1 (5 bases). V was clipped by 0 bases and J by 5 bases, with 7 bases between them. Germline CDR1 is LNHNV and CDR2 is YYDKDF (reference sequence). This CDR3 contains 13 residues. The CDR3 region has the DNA TGTGCCACCAGCAGAGATGAGGGGTATGGCTACACCTTC. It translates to CATSRDEGYGYTF.

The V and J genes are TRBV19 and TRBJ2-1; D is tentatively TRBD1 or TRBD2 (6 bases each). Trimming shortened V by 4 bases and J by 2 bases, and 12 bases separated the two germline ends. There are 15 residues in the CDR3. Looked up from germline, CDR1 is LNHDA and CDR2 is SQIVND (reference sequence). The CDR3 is CASSNRGGPYNEQFF. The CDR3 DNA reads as TGTGCCAGTAGTAATCGTGGGGGGCCCTACAATGAGCAGTTCTTC.

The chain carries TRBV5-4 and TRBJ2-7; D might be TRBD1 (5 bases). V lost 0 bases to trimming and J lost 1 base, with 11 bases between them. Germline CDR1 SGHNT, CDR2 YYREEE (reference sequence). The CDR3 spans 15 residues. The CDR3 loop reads CASSLGGGQSYEQYF. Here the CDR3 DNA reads TGTGCCAGCAGCTTGGGGGGCGGCCAATCCTACGAGCAGTACTTC.

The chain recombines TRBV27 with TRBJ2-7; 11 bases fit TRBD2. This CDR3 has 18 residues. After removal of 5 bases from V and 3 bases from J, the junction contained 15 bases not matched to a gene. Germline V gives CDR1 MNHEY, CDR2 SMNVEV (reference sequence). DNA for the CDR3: TGTGCCAGCAGTCCCCGTGGACTAGCGGGTCGAATTAACTACGAGCAGTACTTC. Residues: CASSPRGLAGRINYEQYF.

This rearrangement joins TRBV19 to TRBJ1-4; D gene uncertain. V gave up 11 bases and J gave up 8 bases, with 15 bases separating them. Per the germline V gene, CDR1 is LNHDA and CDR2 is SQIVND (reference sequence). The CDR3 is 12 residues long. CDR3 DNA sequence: TGTGCCGCCTCACCCCCGGGGGAAAAACTGTTTTTT. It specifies CAASPPGEKLFF.

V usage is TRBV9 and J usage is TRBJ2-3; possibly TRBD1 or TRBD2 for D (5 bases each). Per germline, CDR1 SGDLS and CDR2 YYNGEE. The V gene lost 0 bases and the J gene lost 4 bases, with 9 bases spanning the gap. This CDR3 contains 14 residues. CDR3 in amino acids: CASSVVGAADTQYF. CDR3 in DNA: TGTGCCAGCAGCGTAGTCGGGGCAGCAGATACGCAGTATTTT.

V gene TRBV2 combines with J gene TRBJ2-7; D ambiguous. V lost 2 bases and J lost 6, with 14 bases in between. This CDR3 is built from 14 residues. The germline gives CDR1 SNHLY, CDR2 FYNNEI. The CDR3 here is CASSERLPSGEQYF. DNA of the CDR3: TGTGCCAGCAGTGAACGGCTACCGTCGGGCGAGCAGTACTTC.

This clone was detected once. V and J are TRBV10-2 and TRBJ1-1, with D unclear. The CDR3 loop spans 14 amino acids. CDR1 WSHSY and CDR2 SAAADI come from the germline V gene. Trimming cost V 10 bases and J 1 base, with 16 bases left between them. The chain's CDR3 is CATNHWVPNTEAFF. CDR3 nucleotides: TGCGCCACCAACCATTGGGTCCCGAACACTGAAGCTTTCTTT.

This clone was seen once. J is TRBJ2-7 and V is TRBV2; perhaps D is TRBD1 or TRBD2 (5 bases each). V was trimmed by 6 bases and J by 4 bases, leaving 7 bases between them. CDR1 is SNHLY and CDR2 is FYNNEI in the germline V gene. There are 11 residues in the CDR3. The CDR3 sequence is CASRGRYEQYF. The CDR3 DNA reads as TGTGCCAGCAGGGGACGGTACGAGCAGTACTTC.

The CDR3 loop is CASSFGRGTEAFF. CDR3 nucleotide sequence: TGTGCCAGCAGCTTTGGACGGGGCACTGAAGCTTTCTTT. This chain connects TRBV7-3 to TRBJ1-1; D not resolved. In germline, CDR1 is SGHTA, CDR2 FQGTGA. The V gene lost 3 bases and the J gene lost 4 bases, with 9 bases spanning the gap. The CDR3 covers 13 residues.

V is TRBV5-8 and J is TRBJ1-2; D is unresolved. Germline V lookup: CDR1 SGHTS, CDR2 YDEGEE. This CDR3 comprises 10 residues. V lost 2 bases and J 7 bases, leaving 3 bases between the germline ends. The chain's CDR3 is CASSFPGYTF. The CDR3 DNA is TGTGCCAGCAGCTTTCCTGGCTACACCTTC.

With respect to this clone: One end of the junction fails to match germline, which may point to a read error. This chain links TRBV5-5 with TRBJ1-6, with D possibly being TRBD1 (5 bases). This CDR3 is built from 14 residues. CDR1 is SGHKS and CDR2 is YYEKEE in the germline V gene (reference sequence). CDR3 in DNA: TGTGCCAGCCGCTTAGGAGGGGCACATTCACCCCTCCACTTT. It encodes CASRLGGAHSPLHF.

CDR3 sequence reads: CASSQGTGELFF. CDR3 DNA sequence: TGTGCCAGCAGCCAGGGGACCGGGGAGCTGTTTTTT. The rearrangement links TRBV9 to TRBJ2-2, with D perhaps matching TRBD1 (6 bases). The V gene's germline CDR1 is SGDLS and CDR2 YYNGEE. V shed 4 bases and J shed 5 bases, with 6 bases lying between them. The CDR3 has 12 residues.

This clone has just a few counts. The chain's CDR3 is CASSLWDPRDTQYF. The DNA for the CDR3 is TGTGCCAGCAGTCTATGGGACCCGCGGGATACGCAGTATTTT. The rearrangement links TRBV27 to TRBJ2-3; perhaps D is TRBD1 or TRBD2 (5 bases each). Trimming shortened V by 5 bases and J by 6 bases, and 15 bases separated the two germline ends. This CDR3 is 14 amino acids long. The germline CDR1 and CDR2 sequences are MNHEY and SMNVEV (reference sequence).

CDR3 sequence reads: CASSPTGTANEKLFF. DNA of the CDR3: TGTGCCAGCAGCCCCACGGGGACCGCTAATGAAAAACTGTTTTTT. The rearrangement joins TRBV7-2 to TRBJ1-4; D is perhaps TRBD1 (5 bases). The CDR3 covers 15 residues. V lost 5 bases and J lost 3, with 13 bases in between. Germline V CDR1 and CDR2: SGHTA, FQGNSA.

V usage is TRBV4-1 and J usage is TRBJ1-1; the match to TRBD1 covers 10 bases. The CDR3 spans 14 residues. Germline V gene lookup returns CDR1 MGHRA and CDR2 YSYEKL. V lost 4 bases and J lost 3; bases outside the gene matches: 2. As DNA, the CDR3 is TGCGCCAGCAGCCGCGGGACAGGGGACACTGAAGCTTTCTTT. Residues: CASSRGTGDTEAFF.

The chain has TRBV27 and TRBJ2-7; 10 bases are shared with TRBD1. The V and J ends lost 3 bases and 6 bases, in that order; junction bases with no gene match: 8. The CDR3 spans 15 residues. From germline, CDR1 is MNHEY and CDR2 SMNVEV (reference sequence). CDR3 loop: CASSLLLGQGVEQYF. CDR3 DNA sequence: TGTGCCAGCAGTTTGCTGCTCGGACAGGGGGTCGAGCAGTACTTC.